A selection of T cell receptor beta chains follows, all from one sample in a study of T cells and Merkel cell carcinoma outcomes. Measured with immunoSEQ multiplex PCR; TCRdb has only the in-frame clones, and not every one. This repertoire shows over a thousand clones, approximately 90% found once; its top ten account for under 5%. Source material: tumor tissue from Merkel cell carcinoma. The receptors shown here come from a human donor with Merkel cell carcinoma. Each CDR3 is given with its conserved first and last residue. The D gene is left open where the match is weak.

v_gene: TRBV5-1
j_gene: TRBJ2-1
d_gene: TRBD2
CDR3aa: CASSFTSDNEQFF
CDR3nt: TGCGCCAGTAGCTTTACTAGCGACAATGAGCAGTTCTTC

v_gene: TRBV11-1
j_gene: TRBJ2-1
d_gene: .
CDR3aa: CASSVSREHNEQFF
CDR3nt: TGTGCCAGCAGCGTAAGCCGGGAACACAATGAGCAGTTCTTC

v_gene: TRBV27
j_gene: TRBJ2-7
d_gene: TRBD2
CDR3aa: CASSLTPGLDNEQYF
CDR3nt: TGTGCCAGCAGTCTCACCCCGGGACTAGATAACGAGCAGTACTTC

v_gene: TRBV4-1
j_gene: TRBJ2-7
d_gene: TRBD1
CDR3aa: CASSQDLTGIYEQYF
CDR3nt: TGCGCCAGCAGCCAAGATCTGACAGGGATCTACGAGCAGTACTTC

v_gene: TRBV19
j_gene: TRBJ1-1
d_gene: .
CDR3aa: CASSITSGTEAFF
CDR3nt: TGTGCCAGTAGTATTACCAGTGGCACTGAAGCTTTCTTT

v_gene: TRBV5-3
j_gene: TRBJ2-3
d_gene: TRBD2
CDR3aa: CARSLEGLAGDTDTQYF
CDR3nt: TGTGCCAGAAGCTTGGAAGGACTAGCGGGGGACACAGATACGCAGTATTTT

v_gene: TRBV12-5
j_gene: TRBJ2-7
d_gene: TRBD2
CDR3aa: CASGLARSGGGEQYF
CDR3nt: TGTGCTAGTGGTTTGGCCCGGAGCGGGGGCGGGGAGCAGTACTTC

v_gene: TRBV7-2
j_gene: TRBJ2-7
d_gene: .
CDR3aa: CASSSKAGREQYF
CDR3nt: TGTGCCAGCAGCTCCAAGGCAGGGCGCGAGCAGTACTTT

v_gene: TRBV5-4
j_gene: TRBJ1-1
d_gene: TRBD1
CDR3aa: CASSPSTTGGTEAFF
CDR3nt: TGTGCCAGCAGCCCCTCTACGACAGGGGGCACTGAAGCTTTCTTT

v_gene: TRBV7-9
j_gene: TRBJ2-1
d_gene: .
CDR3aa: CASSLSGEQFF
CDR3nt: TGTGCCAGCAGCCTCTCCGGGGAGCAGTTCTTC

v_gene: TRBV5-6
j_gene: TRBJ2-3
d_gene: TRBD2
CDR3aa: CASSLGLAGGSTDTQYF
CDR3nt: TGTGCCAGCAGCTTGGGACTAGCGGGGGGTAGCACAGATACGCAGTATTTT